The 24 T cell receptor beta chains listed next were all sequenced from one sample in a study of vaccination effects on CD4 cells after COVID-19. Antigen-specific CD4+ T cell clonotypes were called by their expansion after viral peptide-pool culture in ViraFEST. CD4+ T cells were isolated after around ten days of culture. Sometime from March through December 2020, the person acquired a SARS-CoV-2 infection that PCR confirmed. Data came from immunoSEQ multiplex PCR; TCRdb stores just in-frame clones and leaves some out. Of fewer than 25,000 clones listed, roughly four fifths are singletons. No antigens are known for them. The sequenced sample was CD4+ T cells from PBMCs cultured with SARS-CoV-2 spike peptides, obtained before COVID-19 vaccination. The receptor set was obtained from a human donor who had a prior SARS-CoV-2 infection.

Written as DNA, the CDR3 is TGTGCCAGCAGCGGGGTAACTAGCGGGAGGCCAAACAATGAGCAGTTCTTC. Translating gives CASSGVTSGRPNNEQFF. The chain recombines TRBV7-2 with TRBJ2-1; 12 bases are shared with TRBD2. Germline loops: CDR1 SGHTA, CDR2 FQGNSA. The V gene end was trimmed by 5 bases and the J gene end by 5 bases; junction bases not matched to a gene: 10. This CDR3 comprises 17 residues.

This clone was seen only once. The chain employs TRBV28 and TRBJ1-1; D is ambiguous. CDR3 length: 15 amino acids. Trimming took 4 bases from V and 0 from J, leaving 12 bases between them. Per the germline V gene, CDR1 is MDHEN and CDR2 is SYDVKM. The CDR3 coding sequence is TGTGCCAGCAGTTATGGGTTTGGGTTGAACACTGAAGCTTTCTTT. The encoded protein is CASSYGFGLNTEAFF.

The rearrangement joins TRBV18 to TRBJ1-3, with D unclear. The V gene lost 2 bases and the J gene lost 9 bases, with 11 bases spanning the gap. The CDR3 contains 13 residues. The germline CDR1 and CDR2 sequences are KGHSH and LQKENI. CDR3 in DNA: TGTGCCAGCTCACCAACTACTGAAACCACCATATATTTT. Translation: CASSPTTETTIYF.

The chain recombines TRBV6-5 with TRBJ2-7, with 9 bases matching TRBD1. This CDR3 comprises 14 residues. The junction had 13 bases not matched to a gene; V was cut back by 11 bases and J by 5 bases. The germline V gene encodes CDR1 MNHEY and CDR2 SVGAGI. The CDR3 bases are TGTGCCTCCTATCCGGGGACAGGGACGAACGAGCAGTACTTC. Its translation: CASYPGTGTNEQYF.

The J gene is TRBJ2-5, the V gene TRBV9; D possibly uses TRBD1 or TRBD2 (6 bases each). Germline loops: CDR1 SGDLS, CDR2 YYNGEE. The CDR3 is 17 amino acids. Between the trimmed V and J ends, which lost 0 bases and 4 bases, there was a span of 19 bases. The chain's CDR3 is CASSVDGTRGGGETQYF. CDR3 in DNA: TGTGCCAGCAGCGTAGATGGTACTAGAGGGGGAGGAGAGACCCAGTACTTC.

This clone is a singleton in its sample. The chain couples TRBV30 to TRBJ2-7, with D perhaps matching TRBD2 (5 bases). V lost 0 bases and J lost 6, with 9 bases in between. Germline V gene data show CDR1 as GTSNPN and CDR2 as SVGIG (reference sequence). This CDR3 has 12 residues. The CDR3 is CAWSVGGGEQYF. Written as DNA, the CDR3 is TGTGCCTGGAGTGTGGGCGGAGGCGAGCAGTACTTC.

J is TRBJ2-1 and V is TRBV18; D perhaps matches TRBD1 (5 bases). The CDR3 has 12 amino acids. The V gene's germline CDR1 is KGHSH and CDR2 LQKENI. The V end lost 3 bases, the J end lost 9 bases, and 9 bases lay between the germline ends. CDR3 coding DNA: TGTGCCAGCTCACCTTGGCAGGGTGAGCAGTTCTTC. This codes for CASSPWQGEQFF.

Only one count was recorded for this clone. The chain links TRBV5-4 to TRBJ1-4; D is ambiguous. The CDR3 consists of 16 residues. The V and J ends lost 0 bases and 0 bases respectively, with 9 bases between them. From germline, CDR1 is SGHNT and CDR2 YYREEE (reference sequence). In DNA, the CDR3 is TGTGCCAGCAGCTTGGATTTGAGTGCAACTAATGAAAAACTGTTTTTT. It translates to CASSLDLSATNEKLFF.

The chain joins TRBV7-3 to TRBJ2-6; D possibly corresponds to TRBD2 (6 bases). Trimming shortened V by 2 bases and J by 0 bases, and 14 bases separated the two germline ends. Germline V CDR1 and CDR2: SGHTA, FQGTGA. CDR3 length: 18 amino acids. The CDR3 sequence is CASSLYGGADSGANVLTF. Written as DNA, the CDR3 is TGTGCCAGCAGCTTATACGGGGGAGCAGACTCTGGGGCCAACGTCCTGACTTTC.

V and J are TRBV27 and TRBJ2-1; D is possibly TRBD1 (5 bases). The CDR3 covers 13 residues. V lost 4 bases and J 4 bases, leaving 8 bases between the germline ends. CDR1 is MNHEY and CDR2 is SMNVEV in the germline V gene (reference sequence). CDR3 in DNA: TGTGCCAGCAGTTCGGACACTTACAATGAGCAGTTCTTC. Translating it yields CASSSDTYNEQFF.

The chain uses TRBV27 and TRBJ2-6, with D tentatively TRBD1 (6 bases). The CDR3 loop spans 15 amino acids. Germline loops: CDR1 MNHEY, CDR2 SMNVEV (reference sequence). V dropped 7 bases and J dropped 2 bases, with 12 bases sitting between them. The CDR3, as DNA: TGTGCCAGCACTCAACAGGGAGCTGGGGCCAACGTCCTGACTTTC. Protein sequence: CASTQQGAGANVLTF.

This chain links TRBV18 with TRBJ1-2; tentative D call: TRBD1 (6 bases). The length of the CDR3 is 14 residues. CDR1 is KGHSH, CDR2 LQKENI, per germline. V shed 6 bases and J shed 8 bases, with 19 bases lying between them. The CDR3 loop reads CASSQHTGPGGYTF. DNA of the CDR3: TGTGCCAGCTCGCAGCATACAGGGCCCGGGGGCTACACCTTC.

The rearrangement uses TRBV6-5 and TRBJ1-1, with D maybe TRBD1 (6 bases). V lost 6 bases and J lost 1, with 12 bases in between. There are 14 residues in the CDR3. CDR1 and CDR2 (germline): MNHEY, SVGAGI. This chain's CDR3 is CASRRMTGNTEAFF. For the CDR3, the DNA is TGTGCCAGCAGACGTATGACAGGGAACACTGAAGCTTTCTTT.

The chain uses TRBV5-4 and TRBJ1-3, with D possibly being TRBD1 (5 bases). Germline CDR1 reads SGHNT; CDR2 reads YYREEE (reference sequence). The germline V and J ends were trimmed by 0 bases and 6 bases, with 7 bases remaining between them. The CDR3 runs 13 residues. The chain's CDR3 is CASSLGQSNTIYF. CDR3 bases: TGTGCCAGCAGCTTGGGACAGTCAAACACCATATATTTT. The full variable domain, rest sourced from reference TRBV5-4 and TRBJ1-3, is ETGVTQSPTHLIKTRGQQVTLRCSSQSGHNTVSWYQQALGQGPQFIFQYYREEENGRGNFPPRFSGLQFPNYSSELNVNALELDDSALYLCASSLGQSNTIYFGEGSWLTVV.

This chain links TRBV7-9 with TRBJ2-7; maybe TRBD1 (5 bases). V lost 7 bases to trimming and J lost 3 bases, with 13 bases between them. Germline assignment: CDR1 SEHNR and CDR2 FQNEAQ (reference sequence). The CDR3 sequence is 13 residues long. The chain's CDR3 is CASTRRGSYEQYF. Here the CDR3 DNA reads TGTGCCAGCACCAGAAGGGGCAGCTACGAGCAGTACTTC. The full variable domain, with the rest looked up from reference TRBV7-9 and TRBJ2-7, is DTGVSQNPRHKITKRGQNVTFRCDPISEHNRLYWYRQTLGQGPEFLTYFQNEAQLEKSRLLSDRFSAERPKGSFSTLEIQRTEQGDSAMYLCASTRRGSYEQYFGPGTRLTVT.

The chain employs TRBV27 and TRBJ1-1; D possibly corresponds to TRBD1 (6 bases). Germline CDR1 reads MNHEY; CDR2 reads SMNVEV (reference sequence). The CDR3 extends over 17 amino acids. Trimming took 1 base from V and 1 from J, leaving 16 bases between them. CDR3 amino acids: CASSLLGAATSNTEAFF. The CDR3 coding sequence is TGTGCCAGCAGTTTATTGGGGGCTGCCACTTCGAACACTGAAGCTTTCTTT.

J is TRBJ1-2 and V is TRBV19; 9 bases map to TRBD1. The junction had 3 bases not matched to a gene; V was cut back by 7 bases and J by 3 bases. The CDR3 sequence is 13 residues long. Germline V CDR1 and CDR2: LNHDA, SQIVND (reference sequence). The CDR3 protein is CASNRGPDYGYTF. Here the CDR3 DNA reads TGTGCCAGTAACAGGGGGCCTGACTATGGCTACACCTTC.

Here the CDR3 reads CASSPFDRAEAFF. In DNA form, the CDR3 reads TGTGCCAGCTCACCATTCGACAGGGCCGAAGCTTTCTTT. The chain links TRBV18 to TRBJ1-1; the match to TRBD1 covers 7 bases. J was trimmed by 8 bases and V by 2 bases; bases with no gene match: 5. The germline CDR1 and CDR2 sequences are KGHSH and LQKENI. The CDR3 runs to 13 residues.

With respect to this clone: One end of the junction fails to match germline, which may point to a read error. The chain links TRBV7-7 to TRBJ2-3, with TRBD2 identical over 10 bases. Germline CDR1 and CDR2: SSHAT and FNYEAQ (reference sequence). The CDR3 has 15 residues. The CDR3 protein is CASSLGLAGTDTQYF. The CDR3 DNA reads TGTGCTAGCAGCTTAGGACTAGCGGGCACAGATACGCAGTATTTT.

CDR3 loop: CASSAGQGHGYTF. The DNA of the CDR3 is TGTGCCAGCAGCGCCGGACAGGGGCATGGCTACACCTTC. The rearrangement uses TRBV7-9 and TRBJ1-2; TRBD1 matches at 9 bases. The CDR3 runs to 13 residues. Germline-derived CDR1 and CDR2 are SEHNR and FQNEAQ (reference sequence). Germline trimming cut 5 bases from V and 6 bases from J; bases unmatched to any gene: 4.

This rearrangement joins TRBV30 to TRBJ1-6, with TRBD1 identical over 7 bases. CDR3 size: 14 residues. Looked up from germline, CDR1 is GTSNPN and CDR2 is SVGIG (reference sequence). J lost 7 bases, V lost 3 bases, and 6 bases had no gene match. CDR3 protein: CAWSRGFGNSPLHF. The CDR3 DNA reads TGTGCCTGGAGCAGGGGGTTCGGGAATTCACCCCTCCACTTT.

This clone appeared many times. DNA for the CDR3: TGTGCCACCAGTGACCCGGGGGGAGCGGGAGTAGAGCAGTTCTTC. It encodes CATSDPGGAGVEQFF. The V gene is TRBV24-1, the J gene TRBJ2-1, with 8 positions matching TRBD2. Germline V gives CDR1 KGHDR, CDR2 SFDVKD. This CDR3 has 15 residues. The V and J ends lost 4 bases and 10 bases, in that order; junction bases with no gene match: 11.

The V and J genes are TRBV6-5 and TRBJ1-1; D is unresolved. Trimming removed 1 base at V and 0 bases at J, with 9 bases between. From germline, CDR1 is MNHEY and CDR2 SVGAGI. This CDR3 has 15 amino acids. CDR3 sequence (DNA): TGTGCCAGCAGTTACTTTGGGAGCATGAACACTGAAGCTTTCTTT. This codes for CASSYFGSMNTEAFF.

The chain couples TRBV27 to TRBJ1-4; D is perhaps TRBD1 (6 bases). CDR1 and CDR2 from the germline V gene are MNHEY and SMNVEV (reference sequence). CDR3 length: 15 residues. Trimming cost V 6 bases and J 11 bases, with 22 bases left between them. CDR3 coding DNA: TGTGCCAGCAGACAGGGTACAGCCTCGATTGGGAAACTGTTTTTT. This translates into CASRQGTASIGKLFF. The whole variable domain, remainder taken from reference TRBV27 and TRBJ1-4, is EAQVTQNPRYLITVTGKKLTVTCSQNMNHEYMSWYRQDPGLGLRQIYYSMNVEVTDKGDVPEGYKVSRKEKRNFPLILESPSPNQTSLYFCASRQGTASIGKLFFGSGTQLSVL.